The T cell receptor (beta chain) described here comes from a study of vaccination effects on CD4 cells after COVID-19. Overall study: Post-vaccine sampling took place a median of 72 days after the second dose.

Details on this clone: Its antigen is not known.

Study observations and caveats: Pronounced clonal contraction occurred in clones induced by infection and by vaccine late after vaccination. The study had few convalescent patients and no early post-infection timepoints.

Produced via immunoSEQ multiplex PCR; TCRdb's table is partial and in-frame only. The sample shows approximately 61,000 clones, around 73% of them seen only once. Expansion of antigen-specific CD4+ T cells with viral peptide pools was carried out by the ViraFEST assay before sequencing. The culture ran for 10 days, and then CD4+ T cells were isolated. Either the mRNA-1273 or the BNT162b2 vaccine was given to participants as two doses. Wells of roughly 2 million PBMC each were grown with around 10 IU/ml IL-2 and roughly 10 ug/ml peptides. The J segment lost 6 bases and the V segment lost 4 bases, leaving 6 bases of the junction unmatched. Per germline, CDR1 KGHDR and CDR2 SFDVKD. The CDR3 covers 15 residues.

V is TRBV24-1 and J is TRBJ2-3; 10 bases match TRBD2. This material consisted of CD4+ T cells from PBMCs cultured with HCoV-229E spike peptides, taken after COVID-19 vaccination. The TCR originated in a human donor who received a COVID-19 vaccine. Here the CDR3 reads CATSETSGAGDTQYF. CDR3 nucleotide sequence: TGTGCCACCAGTGAAACTAGCGGGGCGGGGGATACGCAGTATTTT.